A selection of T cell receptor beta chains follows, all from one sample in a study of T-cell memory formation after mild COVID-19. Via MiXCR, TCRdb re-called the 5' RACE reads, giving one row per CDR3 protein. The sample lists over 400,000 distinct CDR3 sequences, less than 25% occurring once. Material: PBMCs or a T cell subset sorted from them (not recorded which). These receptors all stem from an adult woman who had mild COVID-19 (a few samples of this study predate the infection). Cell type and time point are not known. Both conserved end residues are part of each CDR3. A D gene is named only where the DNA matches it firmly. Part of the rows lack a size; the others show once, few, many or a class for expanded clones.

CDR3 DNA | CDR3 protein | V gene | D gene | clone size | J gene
TGTGCCAGCAGCTCTCCGGGACTAGCGGGGAGCGCAAGCACAGATACGCAGTATTTT | CASSSPGLAGSASTDTQYF | TRBV7-9 | TRBD2 | few | TRBJ2-3
TGCGCCAGCAGCTTGGGGAACAATGAGCAGTTCTTC | CASSLGNNEQFF | TRBV5-1 | - | many | TRBJ2-1
TGTGCCAGCAGCGATGCGGGCGGCAAAAACATTCAGTACTTC | CASSDAGGKNIQYF | TRBV7-8 | - | - | TRBJ2-4
TGTGCCAGCAGTTTCGTCGACAGGGGGCTATCCTACGAGCAGTACTTC | CASSFVDRGLSYEQYF | TRBV7-9 | TRBD1 | once | TRBJ2-7
TGTGCCAGCAGTTTGCAGCTATTTGGGACTAGCGGGGGAGAGACCCAGTACTTC | CASSLQLFGTSGGETQYF | TRBV12-3/TRBV12-4 | TRBD2 | - | TRBJ2-5
TGCGCCAGCAGCTCGCAAGGGCGATACCAAGAGACCCAGTACTTC | CASSSQGRYQETQYF | TRBV5-1 | - | few | TRBJ2-5
TGTGCCAGCAGCCTACTGGGACAGATAAAAAAGAACACTGAAGCTTTCTTT | CASSLLGQIKKNTEAFF | TRBV6-5 | TRBD1 | - | TRBJ1-1
TGTGCCAGCAGCCAATTTGGGACACTGAACACTGAAGCTTTCTTT | CASSQFGTLNTEAFF | TRBV3-1 | - | many | TRBJ1-1
TGTGCCAGCAGCGTAACCAGGGCCTTCTACAATGAGCAGTTCTTC | CASSVTRAFYNEQFF | TRBV9 | - | once | TRBJ2-1
TGCGCCAGCAGCTTGGAGGGACATGTCGATGAGCAGTTCTTC | CASSLEGHVDEQFF | TRBV5-1 | - | - | TRBJ2-1
TGTGCCAGCAGTCCCAGGGTGGTAGGAGATACGCAGTATTTT | CASSPRVVGDTQYF | TRBV27 | - | - | TRBJ2-3
TGTGCCAGCAGTGAAGCGCGGACCGGAGCTTTCTTT | CASSEARTGAFF | TRBV6-1 | - | few | TRBJ1-1
TGTGCCAGCAATCGACCCCACGAGAATGAGCAGTTCTTC | CASNRPHENEQFF | TRBV9 | - | few | TRBJ2-1
TGCGCCAGCAGCCCGGGACAGGGTACAAACACTGAAGCTTTCTTT | CASSPGQGTNTEAFF | TRBV5-1 | TRBD1 | few | TRBJ1-1
TGTGCCATCAGTGGGAGCAGCAACACCGGGGAGCTGTTTTTT | CAISGSSNTGELFF | TRBV10-3 | - | many | TRBJ2-2
TGTGCCAGCAGTTCGCCCGGGCCCTCAGGGACTCAGCCCCAGCATTTT | CASSSPGPSGTQPQHF | TRBV6-2/TRBV6-3 | - | - | TRBJ1-5
TGCGCCAGCAGCAAGGGAGCGTCGGCCACTGAAGCTTTCTTT | CASSKGASATEAFF | TRBV5-1 | - | few | TRBJ1-1
TGCGCCAGCAGCATAGGATCGACAGGGCAGTTCTTC | CASSIGSTGQFF | TRBV4-1 | - | few | TRBJ2-1
TGTGCCAGCAGCTTTATCGGGGGGGCAACCTACGAGCAGTACTTC | CASSFIGGATYEQYF | TRBV7-9 | TRBD2 | - | TRBJ2-7
TGCAGCGCCAGGACAGGGGACAATCAGCCCCAGCATTTT | CSARTGDNQPQHF | TRBV29-1 | TRBD1 | - | TRBJ1-5
TGTGCCAGCAGGAGGGACAGCCTAGCGAACACCTTC | CASRRDSLANTF | TRBV12-3/TRBV12-4 | TRBD1 | - | TRBJ1-2
TGTGCCAGCAGCTTAGCTGGAATGGGCGATCAGCCCCAGCATTTT | CASSLAGMGDQPQHF | TRBV7-9 | - | - | TRBJ1-5
TGTGCCAGCAGCTCCAGATCAGCCAGGGGACAAAACATTCAGTACTTC | CASSSRSARGQNIQYF | TRBV13 | - | once | TRBJ2-4
TGTGCCAGCTCACCCATTCAAGATTCTCGGGGGGGCAATCAGCCCCAGCATTTT | CASSPIQDSRGGNQPQHF | TRBV18 | - | few | TRBJ1-5
TGTGCCAGCAGCCTCGGACAGGGGGCCGTATATGGCTACACCTTC | CASSLGQGAVYGYTF | TRBV7-2 | TRBD1 | - | TRBJ1-2
TGTGCCAGCAGGCCCGGGACTTTGTACAATGAGCAGTTCTTC | CASRPGTLYNEQFF | TRBV2 | - | few | TRBJ2-1
TGTGCCACCGGACGGATCACAGATACGCAGTATTTT | CATGRITDTQYF | TRBV27 | - | few | TRBJ2-3
TGTGCCAGTAGTCTAGGACTAGCGACGAACACCGGGGAGCTGTTTTTT | CASSLGLATNTGELFF | TRBV19 | TRBD2 | few | TRBJ2-2
TGTGCCAGCAGCCCGGGGGGGCCCCCAGAGACCCAGTACTTC | CASSPGGPPETQYF | TRBV5-4 | TRBD2 | few | TRBJ2-5
TGCAGCGTTGAAGCCGGACAGTTCTATGAGCAGTTCTTC | CSVEAGQFYEQFF | TRBV29-1 | - | - | TRBJ2-1
TGCAGCGTTGAAGTTGCGGGAGGCCCAGCCGGGGAGCTGTTTTTT | CSVEVAGGPAGELFF | TRBV29-1 | TRBD2 | - | TRBJ2-2
TGCGCCAGCAGCTTGGCCGGGACCCCAAGACCGAACACTGAAGCTTTCTTT | CASSLAGTPRPNTEAFF | TRBV5-1 | - | few | TRBJ1-1
TGTGCCAGCAGTTACTCCGGCCAGGGGGCATCGGCTGAGCAGTTCTTC | CASSYSGQGASAEQFF | TRBV6-5 | TRBD1 | - | TRBJ2-1
TGTGCCAGCAGTTTAAGGCAGGGGGCTGCCGGGGAGCTGTTTTTT | CASSLRQGAAGELFF | TRBV12-3/TRBV12-4 | TRBD1 | - | TRBJ2-2